Each of the 20 T cell receptor beta chains below was sequenced from the same sample in a study of cytomegalovirus exposure and HLA in healthy donors. This PCR relied on a set of 60 Vbeta primers and 13 Jbeta primers. The data were produced by immunoSEQ multiplex PCR, yet TCRdb's version contains in-frame clones alone and is incomplete. The sample lists about 120,000 clones, 15% to 19% seen once, with under 2.5% in the top ten. The source material was PBMCs. These receptors all stem from a woman aged 18-29 years in good health and CMV-seronegative.

The chain has TRBV2 and TRBJ2-2; TRBD2 is a possible D gene (6 bases). Trimming left V 3 bases short and J 8 bases short, with 13 bases between. The length of the CDR3 is 14 residues. Germline V gene sequence: CDR1 SNHLY, CDR2 FYNNEI. DNA for the CDR3: TGTGCCAGCAGTGAGGTGGGGGGATTGGGGGAGCTGTTTTTT. Its translation is CASSEVGGLGELFF.

This clone has only a few counts. This chain connects TRBV29-1 to TRBJ2-1; D might be TRBD2 (6 bases). The CDR3 length is 14 residues. V lost 6 bases, J lost 7 bases, and 19 bases lay in between. CDR1 is SQVTM and CDR2 is ANQGSEA in the germline V gene. CDR3 residues: CSVPPLASQNEQFF. CDR3 coding DNA: TGCAGCGTGCCGCCGCTAGCGAGTCAGAATGAGCAGTTCTTC.

The chain recombines TRBV30 with TRBJ2-3; 8 positions agree with TRBD2. Germline loops: CDR1 GTSNPN, CDR2 SVGIG (reference sequence). The V gene end was trimmed by 0 bases and the J gene end by 3 bases; junction bases not matched to a gene: 5. The CDR3 is made up of 15 amino acids. For the CDR3, the DNA is TGTGCCTGGAGTGTAGGAGCGGGAGTTACAGATACGCAGTATTTT. The encoded protein is CAWSVGAGVTDTQYF.

The chain has TRBV9 and TRBJ2-3, with 8 bases that match TRBD2. V gave up 0 bases and J gave up 1 base; unmatched junction bases: 4. The germline V gene has CDR1 SGDLS and CDR2 YYNGEE. The CDR3 is 16 residues long. The CDR3 nucleotides are TGTGCCAGCAGCGTAGGGCCAGCGGGGGGCACAGATACGCAGTATTTT. Its protein is CASSVGPAGGTDTQYF.

The chain joins TRBV28 to TRBJ2-1; D may be TRBD2 (5 bases). The CDR3 contains 16 residues. V shed 8 bases and J shed 1 base, with 18 bases lying between them. The germline gives CDR1 MDHEN, CDR2 SYDVKM. The CDR3 spells CASVSGHSGSYNEQFF. The CDR3, as DNA: TGTGCCAGCGTCAGCGGTCACAGTGGGTCCTACAATGAGCAGTTCTTC.

This chain uses TRBV7-9 with TRBJ2-7, with a weak D call TRBD2 (5 bases). V was cut by 6 bases and J by 1 base, with 28 bases left in between. CDR3 length equals 19 residues. Per the germline V gene, CDR1 is SEHNR and CDR2 is FQNEAQ (reference sequence). CDR3 DNA: TGTGCCAGCAGTACTAGGATAGGTCATCCCGCTCGCTTTTCCTACGAGCAGTACTTC. It translates to CASSTRIGHPARFSYEQYF.

A few counts support this clone. The chain uses TRBV27 and TRBJ2-1, with TRBD1 identical over 11 bases. V dropped 6 bases and J dropped 4; count of bases not matched to a gene: 5. Germline CDR1 reads MNHEY; CDR2 reads SMNVEV (reference sequence). The CDR3 runs to 15 residues. In DNA, the CDR3 is TGTGCCAGCAGCCCCGGGACAGGGGGATACAATGAGCAGTTCTTC. This codes for CASSPGTGGYNEQFF.

The gene calls are TRBV14 and TRBJ2-7; TRBD1 agrees at 9 bases. Losses at the gene ends were 4 bases for V and 4 bases for J; bases not matched to a gene: 17. This CDR3 contains 18 residues. Looked up from germline, CDR1 is SGHDN and CDR2 is FVKESK. The CDR3 reads CASSPRPVISGQGYEQYF. CDR3 DNA sequence: TGTGCCAGCAGCCCCCGACCGGTTATCTCGGGACAGGGATACGAGCAGTACTTC.

The chain has TRBV27 and TRBJ2-3; unclear D gene. V lost 7 bases and J lost 0, with 5 bases in between. The V gene's germline CDR1 is MNHEY and CDR2 SMNVEV (reference sequence). There are 12 residues in the CDR3. CDR3 residues: CASIPSTDTQYF. The CDR3 nucleotides are TGTGCCAGCATCCCTAGCACAGATACGCAGTATTTT.

This clone has a handful of counts. The chain joins TRBV30 to TRBJ2-5; 12 nucleotides match TRBD2. The CDR3 contains 18 residues. Germline V gene data show CDR1 as GTSNPN and CDR2 as SVGIG (reference sequence). The trim removed 0 bases at V and 7 bases at J, leaving 15 bases unmatched. The CDR3 sequence is CAWSVLGLAGSKKGTQYF. The DNA of the CDR3 is TGTGCCTGGAGTGTACTCGGACTAGCGGGATCCAAGAAAGGGACCCAGTACTTC.

This chain links TRBV11-2 with TRBJ1-2, with TRBD1 matching over 7 bases. Germline V lookup: CDR1 SGHAT, CDR2 FQNNGV. CDR3 size: 17 residues. The J segment lost 0 bases and the V segment lost 4 bases, leaving 11 bases of the junction unmatched. DNA of the CDR3: TGTGCCAGCAGCTACCACAGGGGTGCCCCCACTAACTATGGCTACACCTTC. It yields the protein CASSYHRGAPTNYGYTF.

In its sample, this clone was seen a few times. CDR3 nucleotides: TGTGCCAGCAGCTTGGTTAAAGACCGGGACAGCCAAGAAGCTTTCTTT. This gives the protein CASSLVKDRDSQEAFF. V usage is TRBV5-6 and J usage is TRBJ1-1; 7 nucleotides match TRBD1. This CDR3 spans 16 amino acids. The V segment lost 0 bases and the J segment 8 bases; nucleotides outside the gene matches: 13. Germline values: CDR1 SGHDT, CDR2 YYEEEE.

This chain uses TRBV28 with TRBJ2-7; 10 bases match TRBD1. J gave up 5 bases and V 5 bases, and 9 bases lay outside the gene matches. CDR1 MDHEN and CDR2 SYDVKM come from the germline V gene. This CDR3 spans 15 amino acids. The CDR3 nucleotides read TGTGCCAGCAGTCCCCTGGGACAGGGGTCTAACGAGCAGTACTTC. Protein product: CASSPLGQGSNEQYF.

The CDR3 loop reads CSVEEGRGTQYF. DNA for the CDR3: TGCAGCGTTGAGGAGGGTCGAGGGACCCAGTACTTC. This rearrangement joins TRBV29-1 to TRBJ2-5, with D possibly matching TRBD2 (6 bases). V lost 3 bases and J 7 bases, leaving 12 bases between the germline ends. The germline CDR1 and CDR2 sequences are SQVTM and ANQGSEA. The CDR3 loop spans 12 amino acids.

The V and J genes are TRBV15 and TRBJ1-2, with a weak D call TRBD1 (5 bases). The germline V gene has CDR1 LNHNV and CDR2 YYDKDF (reference sequence). The CDR3 contains 16 residues. Trimming cost V 2 bases and J 4 bases, with 17 bases left between them. Here the CDR3 reads CATSRPGTPPPYGYTF. In DNA, the CDR3 is TGTGCCACCAGCAGACCTGGGACTCCGCCCCCCTATGGCTACACCTTC.

This chain uses TRBV7-9 with TRBJ2-3; 9 bases are shared with TRBD2. Germline CDR1 SEHNR, CDR2 FQNEAQ (reference sequence). This CDR3 contains 17 residues. V gave up 5 bases and J gave up 5 bases; unmatched junction bases: 14. The CDR3 protein is CASSPLPPSGTIDTQYF. The CDR3 DNA sequence: TGTGCCAGCAGCCCCCTGCCCCCTAGCGGGACCATAGATACGCAGTATTTT.

V usage is TRBV7-6 and J usage is TRBJ2-7; a weak D match, TRBD1 (5 bases). This CDR3 contains 16 residues. Germline CDR1 and CDR2: SGHVS and FNYEAQ. The V and J ends lost 2 bases and 3 bases respectively, with 17 bases between them. The chain's CDR3 is CASSLTPGQGFYEQYF. CDR3 bases: TGTGCCAGCAGCTTAACCCCCGGGCAGGGATTCTACGAGCAGTACTTC. Variable domain in full (rest from reference TRBV7-6 and TRBJ2-7): GAGVSQSPRYKVTKRGQDVALRCDPISGHVSLYWYRQALGQGPEFLTYFNYEAQQDKSGLPNDRFSAERPEGSISTLTIQRTEQRDSAMYRCASSLTPGQGFYEQYFGPGTRLTVT.

The genes are TRBV13 and TRBJ2-7; D is perhaps TRBD2 (5 bases). The CDR3 is 15 residues long. The V gene lost 1 base and the J gene lost 2 bases, with 12 bases spanning the gap. Germline V gene sequence: CDR1 PRHDT, CDR2 FYEKMQ (reference sequence). CDR3 amino acids: CASSLVSREPYEQYF. The CDR3 DNA reads as TGTGCCAGCAGCTTAGTCTCACGGGAACCCTACGAGCAGTACTTC.

The chain links TRBV13 to TRBJ1-1; TRBD1 might be the D (5 bases). V was clipped by 4 bases and J by 8 bases, with 17 bases between them. The CDR3 runs to 14 residues. Per the germline V gene, CDR1 is PRHDT and CDR2 is FYEKMQ (reference sequence). The CDR3 coding sequence is TGTGCCAGCAGCTCAAGAGGTCCAGGGCTAGAAGCTTTCTTT. Protein sequence: CASSSRGPGLEAFF.

This clone was counted between two and nine times. The chain is built from TRBV4-2 and TRBJ2-5; 8 bases are shared with TRBD2. V dropped 1 base and J dropped 4; count of bases not matched to a gene: 2. The CDR3 contains 14 residues. CDR1 LGHNA and CDR2 YNFKEQ come from the germline V gene. The CDR3: CASSQAGGPETQYF. CDR3 nucleotide sequence: TGTGCCAGCAGCCAAGCGGGAGGGCCAGAGACCCAGTACTTC.